This TCR beta chain was sequenced for a study of CD8 T cells in Susac syndrome. V was trimmed by 6 bases and J by 3 bases, leaving 15 bases between them. There are 13 residues in the CDR3. The germline V gene encodes CDR1 DFQATT and CDR2 SNEGSKA (reference sequence). This clonotype was seen just once. Random hexamers were used to reverse transcribe an amount of roughly 0.5 to 1 ug RNA. TCRdb re-analysed the immunoSEQ multiplex PCR reads in MiXCR, keeping a single row per CDR3 protein. The data contain around 130,000 distinct CDR3 sequences, 91% of them seen just once; the ten biggest clones take up around 0.25%. From blood CD8+ and CD4+ T cells, TCR beta sequences were generated. In the multiple sclerosis control group, patients were treatment-naive and had stable or active relapsing-remitting disease.

The rearrangement uses TRBV20-1 and TRBJ2-7; D not certain. The TCR originated in a human donor with multiple sclerosis. Sample: CD8+ T cells from PBMCs. CDR3 amino acids: CSARARSHYEQYF. The CDR3 nucleotides are TGCAGTGCCCGAGCGCGGAGCCACTACGAGCAGTACTTC.